This T cell receptor (beta chain) came from a study of tumor-infiltrating lymphocytes in primary liver carcinoma. Study information: Primary liver carcinomas in the patients were surgically resected. Samples produced roughly 3.5 to 7.5 million productive TCRbeta reads, comparable across tissue types. Patients comprised men and women whose ages fell between 30 and 69 years.

This clonotype was seen many times. Its target is not known. Findings and limits, study-wide: Blood's top-250-clone fraction was significantly lower than that of tumors (p = 0.039).

Unsorted whole blood supplied the blood RNA, and germline DNA was isolated too. From 400 to 550 ng total RNA, TCR beta cDNA was generated with a primer in the constant region. Libraries for TCR beta were built through three nested multiplex PCR rounds, which together made up a slightly modified ARM-PCR procedure. Running around 9 cycles apiece, the first two PCR rounds relied on TRBV1-TRBV30 forward primers together with a C-beta reverse primer. Each CDR3 protein gets one entry after TCRdb re-called the multiplex PCR reads with MiXCR. The sample lists approximately 340,000 distinct CDR3 sequences, around three fifths seen once, with under 8% in the top ten. V gave up 0 bases and J gave up 7 bases; unmatched junction bases: 7. The CDR3 is 15 amino acids. Per germline, CDR1 LGHNA and CDR2 YNFKEQ.

The origin of this receptor is a man aged 35 to 55 with primary liver carcinoma and hepatitis B virus infection. Sample: peripheral blood. The chain combines TRBV4-2 with TRBJ1-2; 8 positions agree with TRBD1. CDR3 protein: CASSQEAGGGSGYTF. The DNA for the CDR3 is TGTGCCAGCAGCCAAGAGGCAGGGGGCGGATCTGGCTACACCTTC.